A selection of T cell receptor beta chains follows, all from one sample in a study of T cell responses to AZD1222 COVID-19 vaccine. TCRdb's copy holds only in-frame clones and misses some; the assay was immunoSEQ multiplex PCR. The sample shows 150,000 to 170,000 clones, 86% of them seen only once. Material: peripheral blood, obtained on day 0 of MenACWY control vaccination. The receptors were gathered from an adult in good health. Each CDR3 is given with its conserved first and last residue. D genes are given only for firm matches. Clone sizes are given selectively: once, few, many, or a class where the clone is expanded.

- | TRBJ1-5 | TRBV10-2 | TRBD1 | CAARGGGYNQPQHF | TGCGCCGCCAGGGGAGGGGGCTACAATCAGCCCCAGCATTTT
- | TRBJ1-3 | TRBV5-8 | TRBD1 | CASSFRDRGNTIYF | TGTGCCAGCAGCTTTAGGGACAGGGGAAACACCATATATTTT
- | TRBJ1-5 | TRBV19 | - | CASSIGQWVGSSIQPQHF | TGTGCCAGTAGTATAGGACAGTGGGTGGGTAGTTCGATTCAGCCCCAGCATTTT
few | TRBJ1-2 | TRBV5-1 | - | CASSLHPGYGYTF | TGCGCCAGCAGCTTACATCCCGGCTATGGCTACACCTTC
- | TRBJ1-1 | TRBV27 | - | CASRNLGADRAAFF | TGTGCCAGCAGAAACCTGGGGGCGGATCGAGCAGCTTTCTTT
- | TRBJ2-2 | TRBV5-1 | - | CASSPLDNTGELFF | TGCGCCAGCAGCCCTCTGGACAACACCGGGGAGCTGTTTTTT
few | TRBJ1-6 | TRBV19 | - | CASSIHHPGRYGSPLHF | TGTGCCAGTAGTATACATCACCCTGGCAGGTACGGATCACCCCTCCACTTT
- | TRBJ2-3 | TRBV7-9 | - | CASSLGRLVGRTDTQYF | TGTGCCAGCAGCTTAGGTAGACTAGTGGGGAGGACAGATACGCAGTATTTT
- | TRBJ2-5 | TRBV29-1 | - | CSATTSGGETQYF | TGCAGCGCCACGACTTCAGGGGGGGAGACCCAGTACTTC
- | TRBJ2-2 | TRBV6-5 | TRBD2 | CASSYSSGGGGELFF | TGTGCCAGCAGTTACTCGAGCGGGGGTGGCGGGGAGCTGTTTTTT